The 24 T cell receptor beta chains below all came from one sample that was sequenced in a study of STAT5B mutations in CD4+ large granular lymphocyte leukemia. Sequencing used immunoSEQ multiplex PCR; TCRdb keeps in-frame clones, though not all of them. The table has 30,000 to 40,000 clones, 65% to 90% seen once. Sequencing used CD4+ T cells from blood buffy coats. The source is a human donor in good health.

DNA for the CDR3: TGTGCCAGCAGCTTAGACCGCCCTGGTACGCAGTATTTT. Protein product: CASSLDRPGTQYF. The gene calls are TRBV5-4 and TRBJ2-3, with D hard to call. Germline assignment: CDR1 SGHNT and CDR2 YYREEE (reference sequence). With 2 bases removed from V and 8 bases from J, the gap between germline ends came to 12 bases. This CDR3 spans 13 amino acids.

The chain carries TRBV27 and TRBJ2-2, with D uncertain. In germline, CDR1 is MNHEY, CDR2 SMNVEV (reference sequence). Trimming removed 5 bases from V and 5 bases from J, with 15 bases in between. This CDR3 has 15 amino acids. For the CDR3, the DNA is TGTGCCAGCAGTCCACGGGCCCTAGAAACCGGGGAGCTGTTTTTT. Amino acids: CASSPRALETGELFF.

The chain recombines TRBV11-3 with TRBJ2-3; 7 bases match TRBD2. The ends lost 1 base at V and 5 bases at J; junction bases unmatched: 9. CDR3 length: 16 residues. In germline, CDR1 is SGHNT, CDR2 YENEEA. As DNA, the CDR3 is TGTGCCAGCAGCTTAGTGATCGGGAGGAGGAGAGATACGCAGTATTTT. This gives the protein CASSLVIGRRRDTQYF.

This clone was seen a single time. The chain has TRBV4-2 and TRBJ2-7; a weak D match, TRBD1 (5 bases). CDR1 and CDR2 (germline): LGHNA, YNFKEQ. Trimming removed 3 bases at V and 5 bases at J, with 20 bases between. There are 16 residues in the CDR3. The CDR3 reads CASSQSTGSRVHEQYF. The CDR3 nucleotides are TGTGCCAGCAGCCAGTCTACAGGCAGTCGGGTCCACGAGCAGTACTTC.

The V gene is TRBV30, the J gene TRBJ1-2; possible D gene TRBD1, 5 bases. The CDR3 has 12 residues. The germline V gene has CDR1 GTSNPN and CDR2 SVGIG (reference sequence). V was clipped by 4 bases and J by 5 bases, with 11 bases between them. The CDR3 here is CAWKTAIYGYTF. DNA of the CDR3: TGTGCCTGGAAGACAGCTATTTATGGCTACACCTTC.

This clone was recorded a few times. This chain uses TRBV5-1 with TRBJ1-1; D gene uncertain. Germline V gene lookup returns CDR1 SGHRS and CDR2 YFSETQ. The CDR3 length is 14 residues. Deletions cut 4 bases from V and 7 bases from J, with 17 bases between. The CDR3 loop reads CASSRREGNGEAFF. CDR3 in DNA: TGCGCCAGCAGCCGAAGGGAGGGTAACGGTGAAGCTTTCTTT.

The CDR3 sequence is CATQGGGLSYNEQFF. The CDR3 nucleotides read TGTGCCACCCAGGGGGGGGGTCTCTCCTACAATGAGCAGTTCTTC. This chain uses TRBV28 with TRBJ2-1; TRBD1 or TRBD2 may be the D gene (7 bases each). Germline V gene lookup returns CDR1 MDHEN and CDR2 SYDVKM. The CDR3 has 15 residues. V shed 10 bases and J shed 0 bases, with 16 bases lying between them.

The chain is built from TRBV19 and TRBJ1-4; D gene ambiguous. With 6 bases removed from V and 0 bases from J, the gap between germline ends came to 14 bases. The CDR3 runs to 16 residues. The V gene's germline CDR1 is LNHDA and CDR2 SQIVND (reference sequence). In nucleotides, the CDR3 is TGTGCCAGTAGCTATAGAAACAGCGCAACTAATGAAAAACTGTTTTTT. This codes for CASSYRNSATNEKLFF.

V is TRBV30 and J is TRBJ1-6, with 8 bases that match TRBD1. CDR3 length: 15 residues. Trimming at V came to 3 bases and at J to 4 bases, leaving 5 bases not matched to a gene. Germline V gene sequence: CDR1 GTSNPN, CDR2 SVGIG (reference sequence). This CDR3 reads CAWRGQVGYNSPLHF. In nucleotides, the CDR3 is TGTGCCTGGAGGGGACAGGTGGGGTATAATTCACCCCTCCACTTT.

This chain joins TRBV19 and TRBJ1-2; 7 bases line up with TRBD1. The CDR3 extends over 14 amino acids. CDR1 is LNHDA and CDR2 is SQIVND in the germline V gene (reference sequence). After removal of 7 bases from V and 1 base from J, the junction contained 6 bases not matched to a gene. The CDR3: CASTRTGVNYGYTF. CDR3 nucleotide sequence: TGTGCCAGTACCAGGACAGGAGTTAACTATGGCTACACCTTC.

V usage is TRBV30 and J usage is TRBJ1-6; no reliable D call. The CDR3 length is 15 residues. Trimming took off 3 bases at V and 0 bases at J, with 9 bases between the two ends. Germline V gene data show CDR1 as GTSNPN and CDR2 as SVGIG (reference sequence). The CDR3 region is CAWSGESSYNSPLHF. Here the CDR3 DNA reads TGTGCCTGGAGCGGGGAGAGCTCCTATAATTCACCCCTCCACTTT.

This rearrangement joins TRBV4-1 to TRBJ2-2; TRBD1 matches at 8 bases. This CDR3 spans 15 amino acids. Germline V lookup: CDR1 MGHRA, CDR2 YSYEKL. V gave up 5 bases and J gave up 7 bases; unmatched junction bases: 9. As DNA, the CDR3 is TGCGCCAGCAGCTCCCGGGACAGGACTCTCGGGGAGCTGTTTTTT. It specifies CASSSRDRTLGELFF.

This clone was detected only once. The CDR3: CASSPGRGQFTDTQYF. For the CDR3, the DNA is TGTGCCAGCAGCCCCGGGCGGGGACAGTTCACAGATACGCAGTATTTT. The V call is TRBV7-3, the J call TRBJ2-3, with TRBD1 as a possible D gene (7 bases). CDR1 and CDR2 from the germline V gene are SGHTA and FQGTGA. V was pared by 5 bases and J by 2 bases, with 17 bases between. The length of the CDR3 is 16 residues.

The V and J genes are TRBV10-3 and TRBJ1-1; TRBD1 is a possible D gene (6 bases). CDR1 and CDR2 (germline): ENHRY, SYGVKD. V lost 3 bases and J 2 bases, leaving 13 bases between the germline ends. The CDR3 runs to 15 residues. CDR3: CAISDSRGANTEAFF. The CDR3, as DNA: TGTGCCATCAGTGATAGTCGGGGGGCTAACACTGAAGCTTTCTTT.

The V call is TRBV30, the J call TRBJ2-3; D possibly corresponds to TRBD1 (6 bases). There are 14 residues in the CDR3. Germline V CDR1 and CDR2: GTSNPN, SVGIG (reference sequence). Trimming took off 8 bases at V and 3 bases at J, with 18 bases between the two ends. The CDR3 spells CAGSRGFGTDTQYF. The CDR3 DNA reads as TGTGCCGGCTCCAGGGGCTTTGGAACAGATACGCAGTATTTT.

CDR3 coding DNA: TGCGCCAGCAGCTTGGCGCCCCAGGGGACTACATCTGGGGCCAACGTCCTGACTTTC. This translates into CASSLAPQGTTSGANVLTF. The chain is built from TRBV5-1 and TRBJ2-6; D might be TRBD2 (7 bases). Germline CDR1 SGHRS, CDR2 YFSETQ. The CDR3 sequence is 19 residues long. V was pared by 0 bases and J by 1 base, with 17 bases between.

This chain joins TRBV5-1 and TRBJ1-1; weak D call: TRBD1 (5 bases). This CDR3 is built from 15 residues. Trimming took 5 bases from V and 5 from J, leaving 19 bases between them. Germline CDR1 is SGHRS and CDR2 is YFSETQ. CDR3 region: CASRSPGGLSTEAFF. Written as DNA, the CDR3 is TGCGCCAGCAGATCTCCGGGGGGATTAAGTACTGAAGCTTTCTTT.

The chain employs TRBV11-3 and TRBJ2-1; 14 bases line up with TRBD2. The CDR3 totals 18 residues. With V trimmed by 7 bases and J by 8 bases, 16 bases remained unmatched. Germline V lookup: CDR1 SGHNT, CDR2 YENEEA. CDR3 in amino acids: CASTHGLAGGPGMDEQFF. As DNA, the CDR3 is TGTGCCAGCACCCACGGACTAGCGGGAGGTCCTGGTATGGATGAGCAGTTCTTC. The whole variable domain, filled in from reference TRBV11-3 and TRBJ2-1, reads EAGVVQSPRYKIIEKKQPVAFWCNPISGHNTLYWYLQNLGQGPELLIRYENEEAVDDSQLPKDRFSAERLKGVDSTLKIQPAELGDSAVYLCASTHGLAGGPGMDEQFFGPGTRLTVL.

The chain carries TRBV30 and TRBJ2-5; TRBD1 is a possible D gene (6 bases). CDR1 is GTSNPN and CDR2 is SVGIG in the germline V gene (reference sequence). Between the trimmed V and J ends, which lost 3 bases and 1 base, there was a span of 12 bases. The CDR3 runs to 14 residues. The CDR3 region has the DNA TGTGCCTGGAGCCAAGGACAGCTCCAAGAGACCCAGTACTTC. Translating gives CAWSQGQLQETQYF. Full variable domain (outside the CDR3, taken from reference TRBV30 and TRBJ2-5): SQTIHQWPATLVQPVGSPLSLECTVEGTSNPNLYWYRQAAGRGLQLLFYSVGIGQISSEVPQNLSASRPQDRQFILSSKKLLLSDSGFYLCAWSQGQLQETQYFGPGTRLLVL.

The genes are TRBV28 and TRBJ1-5; the D is unclear. The CDR3 has 14 amino acids. V was trimmed by 8 bases and J by 4 bases, leaving 15 bases between them. The germline gives CDR1 MDHEN, CDR2 SYDVKM. CDR3 bases: TGTGCCAGCCTCGAGGGAGGGCCAAATCAGCCCCAGCATTTT. This encodes CASLEGGPNQPQHF.

The rearrangement joins TRBV5-1 to TRBJ2-7; D possibly corresponds to TRBD1 (6 bases). CDR1 and CDR2 from the germline V gene are SGHRS and YFSETQ. The CDR3 length is 15 residues. The ends were cut back, 4 bases at V and 2 bases at J, with 16 bases in the middle. CDR3 protein: CASSRPGTQAYEQYF. DNA for the CDR3: TGCGCCAGCAGCCGACCCGGGACACAAGCCTACGAGCAGTACTTC.

This clone showed up just once. The V call is TRBV7-9, the J call TRBJ2-2; TRBD1 is a possible D gene (6 bases). V lost 3 bases, J lost 6 bases, and 14 bases lay in between. Germline loops: CDR1 SEHNR, CDR2 FQNEAQ (reference sequence). This CDR3 is 15 amino acids long. CDR3 DNA sequence: TGTGCCAGCAGCTTTTGGACAGTAAAGCCCGGGGAGCTGTTTTTT. Its translation is CASSFWTVKPGELFF.

This clone was seen only once. V usage is TRBV29-1 and J usage is TRBJ1-1, with D possibly TRBD1 on 6 matching bases. Trimming left V 6 bases short and J 1 base short, with 15 bases between. Germline V gene sequence: CDR1 SQVTM, CDR2 ANQGSEA. This CDR3 has 14 residues. This CDR3 is CSVNDGGRNTEAFF. The CDR3 region has the DNA TGCAGCGTAAATGACGGGGGGCGGAACACTGAAGCTTTCTTT.

The rearrangement links TRBV11-2 to TRBJ2-7, with D perhaps TRBD2 (5 bases). The CDR3 is 14 residues long. V was trimmed by 3 bases and J by 3 bases, leaving 12 bases between them. The germline gives CDR1 SGHAT, CDR2 FQNNGV. DNA of the CDR3: TGTGCCAGCAGCTTCGTGGCGGGCGACTACGAGCAGTACTTC. Protein: CASSFVAGDYEQYF. Looking up the rest from reference TRBV11-2 and TRBJ2-7 gives the full variable domain: EAGVAQSPRYKIIEKRQSVAFWCNPISGHATLYWYQQILGQGPKLLIQFQNNGVVDDSQLPKDRFSAERLKGVDSTLKIQPAKLEDSAVYLCASSFVAGDYEQYFGPGTRLTVT.